Presented here are 10 T cell receptor beta chains from one specimen sequenced in a study of blood T cell repertoires in COVID-19. Libraries were prepared by immunoSEQ multiplex PCR; TCRdb keeps only in-frame clonotypes and omits some of them. The profile shows fewer than 300,000 clones, 91% of them singletons. The specimen was peripheral blood. These receptors were obtained from a woman aged 30 to 39 with COVID-19, enrolled during active disease.

The chain employs TRBV29-1 and TRBJ2-5; D is undetermined. The CDR3 is made up of 14 amino acids. The germline V gene encodes CDR1 SQVTM and CDR2 ANQGSEA. Trimming shortened V by 7 bases and J by 4 bases, and 19 bases separated the two germline ends. The CDR3, as DNA: TGCAGCGCAGCCTTGCCGTCACCTATAGAGACCCAGTACTTC. Protein: CSAALPSPIETQYF.

The V gene is TRBV19, the J gene TRBJ2-7, with 9 bases fitting TRBD1. The germline V gene has CDR1 LNHDA and CDR2 SQIVND (reference sequence). Losses at the gene ends were 1 base for V and 6 bases for J; bases not matched to a gene: 4. The CDR3 contains 14 residues. CDR3 protein: CASSIADRGGEQYF. The DNA for the CDR3 is TGTGCCAGTAGTATAGCGGACAGGGGAGGCGAGCAGTACTTC.

The V call is TRBV2, the J call TRBJ2-2, with 7 bases identical to TRBD1. The V gene end was trimmed by 6 bases and the J gene end by 5 bases; junction bases not matched to a gene: 12. Germline CDR1 reads SNHLY; CDR2 reads FYNNEI. There are 16 residues in the CDR3. The CDR3 region has the DNA TGTGCCAGCAGCGAACGGGGCAGGGGACAGACCGGGGAGCTGTTTTTT. Translating gives CASSERGRGQTGELFF.

The chain recombines TRBV28 with TRBJ1-5; possibly TRBD1 for D (5 bases). This CDR3 comprises 17 residues. V shed 5 bases and J shed 6 bases, with 23 bases lying between them. Germline V lookup: CDR1 MDHEN, CDR2 SYDVKM. The CDR3 sequence is CASSLVPKQEKSQPQHF. CDR3 nucleotide sequence: TGTGCCAGCAGTCTCGTCCCAAAACAGGAGAAGAGTCAGCCCCAGCATTTT.

This chain uses TRBV6-6 with TRBJ2-7, with D possibly TRBD1 on 6 matching bases. Germline CDR1 and CDR2: MNHNY and SVGAGI (reference sequence). CDR3 length: 15 amino acids. Trimming stripped 3 bases from V and 5 bases from J, with 17 bases between. CDR3 residues: CASSYRRAGEDEQYF. CDR3 nucleotides: TGTGCCAGCAGTTATAGGCGGGCAGGGGAAGACGAGCAGTACTTC.

This clone was seen only once. The V gene is TRBV28, the J gene TRBJ2-7; TRBD1 might be the D (7 bases). The CDR3 contains 18 residues. From germline, CDR1 is MDHEN and CDR2 SYDVKM. Trimming shortened V by 5 bases and J by 7 bases, and 30 bases separated the two germline ends. CDR3 coding DNA: TGTGCCAGCAGTGGCACGGGACAGCTGCTAGGGGCGACTAGGGAGCAGTACTTC. Amino acids: CASSGTGQLLGATREQYF.

This clone was observed a single time. The J gene is TRBJ1-2, the V gene TRBV5-1, with no clear D. Germline assignment: CDR1 SGHRS and CDR2 YFSETQ. This CDR3 spans 14 amino acids. The V end was cut by 2 bases, the J end by 4 bases, with 12 bases between. The CDR3 loop reads CASSFGSSGYGYTF. Here the CDR3 DNA reads TGCGCCAGCAGCTTTGGCAGCTCGGGCTATGGCTACACCTTC.

The chain has TRBV6-6 and TRBJ1-5; D is unresolved. This CDR3 contains 14 residues. The germline V gene has CDR1 MNHNY and CDR2 SVGAGI (reference sequence). Deletions cut 2 bases from V and 4 bases from J, with 9 bases between. The CDR3 loop is CASSYGPVNQPQHF. The CDR3 bases are TGTGCCAGCAGTTACGGGCCGGTGAATCAGCCCCAGCATTTT.

The chain has TRBV28 and TRBJ2-7, with D possibly matching TRBD2 (5 bases). The CDR3 sequence is 13 residues long. Germline CDR1 is MDHEN and CDR2 is SYDVKM. Trimming stripped 6 bases from V and 2 bases from J, with 11 bases between. The CDR3 protein is CASRLDGTYEQYF. As DNA, the CDR3 is TGTGCCAGCAGGTTGGACGGGACCTACGAGCAGTACTTC.

The V call is TRBV19, the J call TRBJ1-6; D is perhaps TRBD1 (5 bases). In germline, CDR1 is LNHDA, CDR2 SQIVND (reference sequence). The CDR3 consists of 12 residues. Trimming shortened V by 7 bases and J by 10 bases, and 11 bases separated the two germline ends. The CDR3 DNA sequence: TGTGCCAGTACCCCTGGGGCCTCACCCCTCCACTTT. It yields the protein CASTPGASPLHF.